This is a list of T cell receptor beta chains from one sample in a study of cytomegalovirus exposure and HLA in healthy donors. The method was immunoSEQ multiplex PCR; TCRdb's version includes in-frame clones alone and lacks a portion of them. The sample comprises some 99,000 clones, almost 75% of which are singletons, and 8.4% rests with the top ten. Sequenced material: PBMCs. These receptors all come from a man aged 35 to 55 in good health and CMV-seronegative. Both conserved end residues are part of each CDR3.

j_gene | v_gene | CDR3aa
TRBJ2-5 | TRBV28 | CASSFSSEGSGGAGQETQYF
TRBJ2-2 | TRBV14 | CASKEGAGELFF
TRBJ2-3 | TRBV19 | CASSIVSGSSADTQYF
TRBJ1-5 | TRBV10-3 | CAISDPQASNQPQHF
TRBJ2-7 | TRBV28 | CASSLVGTATYEQYF
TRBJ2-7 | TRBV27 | CASMMSTGYEQYF
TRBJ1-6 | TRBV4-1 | CASSQDRGPLHF
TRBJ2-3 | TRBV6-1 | CASSDEGRRRDTQYF
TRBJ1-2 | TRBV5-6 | CASIPTGSNYGYTF
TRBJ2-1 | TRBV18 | CASSPTGFYNEQFF
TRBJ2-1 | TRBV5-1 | CASSFTSGGTYNEQFF
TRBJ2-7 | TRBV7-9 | CASSSGQGRSYEQYF
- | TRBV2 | CASLSSYEQYF
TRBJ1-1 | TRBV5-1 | CASSTGQGSGTEAFF
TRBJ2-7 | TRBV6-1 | CASSEGTSGGYEQYF
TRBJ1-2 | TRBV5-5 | CASSGRRSGNYGYTF
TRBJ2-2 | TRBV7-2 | CASSLDLASGGRELFF
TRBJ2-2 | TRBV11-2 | CASSLGSGGELFF
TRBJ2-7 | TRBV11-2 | CASSDVTGTGHEQYF
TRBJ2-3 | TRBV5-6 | CASSLRGESTDTQYF
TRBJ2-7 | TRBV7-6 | CASSLTGELHEQYF
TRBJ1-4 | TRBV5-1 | CASSPSGGQEKLFF
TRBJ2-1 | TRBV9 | CASSTTSGGAAPLGEQFF
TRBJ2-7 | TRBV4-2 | CASSQAQGRGNEQYF
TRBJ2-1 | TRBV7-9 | CASSLHRGFFSYNEQFF
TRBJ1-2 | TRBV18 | CASSPPESNYGYTF
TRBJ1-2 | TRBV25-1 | CASSEGAGGIYGYTF
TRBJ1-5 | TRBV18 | CASSLTGTHQPQHF
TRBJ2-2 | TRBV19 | CASSMLAGANTGELFF
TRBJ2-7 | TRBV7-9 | CASSLPGASYEQYF
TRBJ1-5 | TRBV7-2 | CASSADRVQPQHF
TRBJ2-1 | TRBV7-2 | CASSPGLAGNNEQFF
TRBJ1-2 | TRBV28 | CASSSWDRPFDGYTF
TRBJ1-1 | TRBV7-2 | CASSPRGGTEAFF
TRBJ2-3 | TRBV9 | CASSVSGGGGTDTQYF
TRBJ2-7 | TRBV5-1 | CASSWTGSYEQYF
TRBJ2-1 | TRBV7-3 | CASSAGLAGNNEQFF
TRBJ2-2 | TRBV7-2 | CASSVTGITGELFF
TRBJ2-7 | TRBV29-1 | CSVELPRTGTYEQYF
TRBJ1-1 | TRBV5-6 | CASSLVRGVTEAFF